This TCR beta chain was obtained from a study of cytomegalovirus exposure and HLA in healthy donors. Clones were sequenced by immunoSEQ multiplex PCR, and TCRdb holds only the in-frame ones, with some missing. The profile shows 150,000 to 200,000 clones, less than 90% of them singletons. This receptor was taken from a woman between 18 and 29 years old in good health and CMV-seronegative. Sequenced input: PBMCs.

For the CDR3, the DNA is TGTGCCAGCAGTGAAGCCTTTCTTTTCAATACCAGGGATGAAGCTTTCTTT. It yields the protein CASSEAFLFNTRDEAFF. The genes are TRBV6-1 and TRBJ1-1, with a tentative D call TRBD1 (5 bases). CDR1 MNHNS and CDR2 SASEGT come from the germline V gene. The CDR3 consists of 17 residues. Trimming pared 0 bases from V and 7 bases from J, leaving 21 bases between.